Following are 8 T cell receptor beta chains from one sample sequenced in a study of T cells expressing NK-cell markers. TCRdb reanalyzed the 5' RACE reads, giving one entry per CDR3 protein sequence and no DNA. Here the sample table reports some 410,000 distinct CDR3 sequences. Sequencing was carried out using blood T cells: a sorted CD56 or NKG2C T cell subset, CD4+ or CD8+ T cells, or bulk PBMC T cells (not recorded which). These receptor sequences come from a woman aged 18-70 years in good health.

This chain uses TRBV20-1 with TRBJ2-1; TCRdb reports TRBD2, a call that lacks DNA to check it against. The CDR3 is made up of 15 amino acids. Germline V gene lookup returns CDR1 DFQATT and CDR2 SNEGSKA (reference sequence). The CDR3 region is CSARVPLAGYNEQFF.

The rearrangement uses TRBV29-1 and TRBJ2-2; without DNA, the TCRdb call of TRBD1 cannot be checked. Germline-derived CDR1 and CDR2 are SQVTM and ANQGSEA. The CDR3 consists of 13 residues. This chain's CDR3 is CSARQGNTGELFF.

The chain recombines TRBV9 with TRBJ2-5; TCRdb calls TRBD1, which cannot be checked without DNA. The length of the CDR3 is 15 residues. The germline V gene has CDR1 SGDLS and CDR2 YYNGEE. Here the CDR3 reads CASSVGQGVAETQYF.

The chain recombines TRBV15 with TRBJ1-4; TCRdb reports TRBD1, a call that lacks DNA to check it against. This CDR3 contains 15 residues. Germline V gene lookup returns CDR1 LNHNV and CDR2 YYDKDF (reference sequence). The CDR3 protein is CATSRRTDPNEKLFF. The full variable domain, rest sourced from reference TRBV15 and TRBJ1-4, is DAMVIQNPRYQVTQFGKPVTLSCSQTLNHNVMYWYQQKSSQAPKLLFHYYDKDFNNEADTPDNFQSRRPNTSFCFLDIRSPGLGDTAMYLCATSRRTDPNEKLFFGSGTQLSVL.

The chain employs TRBV7-8 and TRBJ2-3; with no DNA, the TCRdb D assignment of TRBD2 cannot be verified. The CDR3 runs 17 residues. Germline assignment: CDR1 SGHVS and CDR2 FQNEAQ. CDR3 region: CASSQRLAGGITDTQYF.

The chain links TRBV6-1 to TRBJ2-7; TCRdb reports TRBD1, a call that lacks DNA to check it against. The CDR3 is made up of 16 amino acids. The germline CDR1 and CDR2 sequences are MNHNS and SASEGT. The CDR3: CASSRNRDRDRYEQYF.

The genes are TRBV28 and TRBJ2-1; no DNA is available, so the TRBD2 call from TCRdb remains unchecked. CDR3 length equals 16 residues. CDR1 and CDR2 from the germline V gene are MDHEN and SYDVKM. The CDR3 protein is CASSRPGAGDYNEQFF.

The chain recombines TRBV5-1 with TRBJ1-1; absent DNA, TCRdb's TRBD1 call cannot be checked. The germline V gene has CDR1 SGHRS and CDR2 YFSETQ. This CDR3 has 13 amino acids. CDR3 sequence: CASASGGYTEAFF.